The present T cell receptor beta chain was sequenced within a study of CD8 T cells in ankylosing spondylitis. Findings and limits, study-wide: Disease-associated clones were reportedly significantly overrepresented in matched ankylosing spondylitis synovial fluid. Disease-linked clones proved CD8+ and comparatively uncommon in peripheral blood.

The CDR3 has 15 residues. Germline CDR1 and CDR2: ENHRY and SYGVKD. Trimming took off 3 bases at V and 2 bases at J, with 13 bases between the two ends. This clonotype was detected ten times or more. Antigen: not known. With molecular barcodes, quantitative 5'-RACE was used to make the TCR beta libraries. From the 5' RACE reads, TCRdb called clonotypes with MiXCR, one entry per CDR3 protein. The sample contains fewer than 150,000 distinct CDR3 sequences, more than 5.5% of which appear only once. This sequence joins TRBV10-3 and TRBJ1-1; possible D gene TRBD1, 5 bases. The source material was blood, either unsorted or a sorted T cell fraction (not recorded which). The sequence was obtained from a female donor with ankylosing spondylitis or in good health (not recorded which). CDR3 region: CAISDPRQSNTEAFF. In nucleotides, the CDR3 is TGTGCCATCAGTGATCCCCGACAGAGTAACACTGAAGCTTTCTTT.